One and the same sample provided the 13 T cell receptor beta chains below, sequenced in a study of blood T cell repertoires in COVID-19. This table comes from immunoSEQ multiplex PCR, and its TCRdb copy is limited to in-frame clones, with some not included. The table shows some 73,000 clones, with more than 70% occurring only once. The sample taken for sequencing was peripheral blood. The receptors here all came from a woman of 80 years or more with active or convalescent COVID-19.

This clone was observed once. The J gene is TRBJ2-1, the V gene TRBV6-5; 9 nucleotides line up with TRBD2. Germline lookup yields CDR1 MNHEY and CDR2 SVGAGI. This CDR3 comprises 14 residues. V trimming: 5 bases; J trimming: 4 bases; junction bases outside the gene matches: 3. CDR3 nucleotides: TGTGCCAGCAGTAGGACTAGCGAGTACAATGAGCAGTTCTTC. Encoded protein: CASSRTSEYNEQFF.

The chain couples TRBV10-3 to TRBJ1-1; the D is unclear. The CDR3 has 13 residues. Between the trimmed V and J ends, which lost 3 bases and 5 bases, there was a span of 10 bases. CDR1 and CDR2 (germline): ENHRY, SYGVKD. The CDR3: CAISDGEDTEAFF. In DNA form, the CDR3 reads TGTGCCATCAGTGACGGGGAAGATACTGAAGCTTTCTTT.

CDR3 in DNA: TGTGCCAGTAGTATAGATCGGTCATATGGCTACACCTTC. Translating it yields CASSIDRSYGYTF. This chain joins TRBV19 and TRBJ1-2; D uncertain. Trimming pared 0 bases from V and 5 bases from J, leaving 7 bases between. Germline lookup yields CDR1 LNHDA and CDR2 SQIVND (reference sequence). CDR3 length: 13 amino acids.

This clone came up a few times. The V call is TRBV27, the J call TRBJ1-1; D ambiguous. Germline V gene sequence: CDR1 MNHEY, CDR2 SMNVEV (reference sequence). The CDR3 has 14 amino acids. Trimming cost V 3 bases and J 1 base, with 9 bases left between them. CDR3 nucleotides: TGTGCCAGCAGTTTGAGCTCTGGGAACACTGAAGCTTTCTTT. Translated, it gives CASSLSSGNTEAFF.

The chain carries TRBV2 and TRBJ1-1, with no clear D. Trimming removed 2 bases from V and 5 bases from J, with 12 bases in between. Germline V gene data show CDR1 as SNHLY and CDR2 as FYNNEI. The CDR3 length is 14 residues. CDR3 in DNA: TGTGCCAGCAGTGAAAGTGAACGAGGGACTGAAGCTTTCTTT. Encoded protein: CASSESERGTEAFF.

The chain links TRBV30 to TRBJ1-5; a possible D gene is TRBD1 (5 bases). The CDR3 runs to 15 residues. Germline V lookup: CDR1 GTSNPN, CDR2 SVGIG (reference sequence). Trimming shortened V by 2 bases and J by 7 bases, and 18 bases separated the two germline ends. The CDR3 nucleotides read TGTGCCTGGAGTACCACGGGGGGGGAGGACCAGCCCCAGCATTTT. This encodes CAWSTTGGEDQPQHF.

The rearrangement uses TRBV23-1 and TRBJ1-5, with a possible D match to TRBD1 (6 bases). TRBV23-1 is noted as an ORF with a role that remains uncertain. This CDR3 comprises 17 residues. The ends were cut back, 3 bases at V and 0 bases at J, with 15 bases in the middle. CDR3 in DNA: TGCGCCAGCAGTCATCAGTTCAGGGGTTATAGCAATCAGCCCCAGCATTTT. Encoded protein: CASSHQFRGYSNQPQHF.

This chain uses TRBV5-1 with TRBJ2-3, with a tentative D call TRBD1 (5 bases). V was cut by 4 bases and J by 1 base, with 16 bases left in between. The germline V gene has CDR1 SGHRS and CDR2 YFSETQ. This CDR3 is 16 amino acids long. The CDR3 is CASSLWGAIGTDTQYF. The CDR3 bases are TGCGCCAGCAGCCTTTGGGGCGCGATTGGCACAGATACGCAGTATTTT.

The chain carries TRBV5-1 and TRBJ1-1; D unclear. CDR3 length equals 14 residues. Deletions cut 1 base from V and 1 base from J, with 8 bases between. The germline V gene has CDR1 SGHRS and CDR2 YFSETQ. CDR3 sequence reads: CASSLSPGNTEAFF. CDR3 in DNA: TGCGCCAGCAGCTTGTCCCCCGGGAACACTGAAGCTTTCTTT.

The chain has TRBV7-2 and TRBJ1-5; D might be TRBD1 (6 bases). From germline, CDR1 is SGHTA and CDR2 FQGNSA. Trimming removed 3 bases from V and 6 bases from J, with 9 bases in between. The CDR3 is made up of 13 amino acids. CDR3 nucleotide sequence: TGTGCCAGCAGCTTGGACAGAGGTCAGCCCCAGCATTTT. It encodes CASSLDRGQPQHF.

This clone was counted once. The chain links TRBV7-9 to TRBJ1-5, with TRBD1 matching over 7 bases. This CDR3 is 16 amino acids long. Germline CDR1 is SEHNR and CDR2 is FQNEAQ (reference sequence). Germline trimming cut 5 bases from V and 6 bases from J; bases unmatched to any gene: 13. CDR3 loop: CASSPATDRQAQPQHF. The CDR3 DNA follows: TGTGCCAGCAGCCCGGCCACGGACAGGCAGGCTCAGCCCCAGCATTTT. Filled out from reference TRBV7-9 and TRBJ1-5, the complete variable domain reads DTGVSQNPRHKITKRGQNVTFRCDPISEHNRLYWYRQTLGQGPEFLTYFQNEAQLEKSRLLSDRFSAERPKGSFSTLEIQRTEQGDSAMYLCASSPATDRQAQPQHFGDGTRLSIL.

The V and J genes are TRBV7-2 and TRBJ1-1; no firm D call. CDR1 and CDR2 from the germline V gene are SGHTA and FQGNSA. The length of the CDR3 is 14 residues. V lost 5 bases, J lost 10 bases, and 20 bases lay in between. The CDR3 sequence: CASSNSRDGDRAFF. The DNA of the CDR3 is TGTGCCAGCAGCAACTCGAGGGATGGCGATAGAGCTTTCTTT.

This clone appeared once. The chain couples TRBV5-6 to TRBJ2-7; D possibly corresponds to TRBD1 (6 bases). The V and J ends lost 4 bases and 4 bases respectively, with 18 bases between them. The CDR3 loop spans 15 amino acids. Germline CDR1 is SGHDT and CDR2 is YYEEEE. CDR3 loop: CASSTQGGRLYEQYF. The CDR3 DNA reads TGTGCCAGCAGCACTCAAGGGGGACGTTTGTACGAGCAGTACTTC.